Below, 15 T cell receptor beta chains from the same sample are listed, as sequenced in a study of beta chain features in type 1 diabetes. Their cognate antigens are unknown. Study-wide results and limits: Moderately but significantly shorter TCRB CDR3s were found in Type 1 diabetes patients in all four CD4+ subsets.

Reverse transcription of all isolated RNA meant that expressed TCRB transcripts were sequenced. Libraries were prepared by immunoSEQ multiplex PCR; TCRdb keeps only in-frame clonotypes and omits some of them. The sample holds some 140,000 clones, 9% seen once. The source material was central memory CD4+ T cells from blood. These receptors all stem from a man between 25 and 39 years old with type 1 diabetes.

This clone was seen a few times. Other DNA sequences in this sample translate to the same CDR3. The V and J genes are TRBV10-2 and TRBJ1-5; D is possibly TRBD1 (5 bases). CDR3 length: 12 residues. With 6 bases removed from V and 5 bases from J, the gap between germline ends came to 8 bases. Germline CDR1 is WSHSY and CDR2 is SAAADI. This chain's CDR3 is CASRQGDQPQHF. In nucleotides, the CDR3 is TGCGCCAGCAGGCAGGGCGATCAGCCCCAGCATTTT.

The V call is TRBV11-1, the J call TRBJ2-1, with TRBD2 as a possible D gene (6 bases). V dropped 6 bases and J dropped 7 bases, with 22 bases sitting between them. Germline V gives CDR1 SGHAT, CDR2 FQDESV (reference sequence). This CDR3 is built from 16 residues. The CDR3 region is CASSLELAPRGNEQFF. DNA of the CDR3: TGTGCCAGCAGTTTGGAGCTAGCGCCCCGGGGGAATGAGCAGTTCTTC. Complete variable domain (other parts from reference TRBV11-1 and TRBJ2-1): EAEVAQSPRYKITEKSQAVAFWCDPISGHATLYWYRQILGQGPELLVQFQDESVVDDSQLPKDRFSAERLKGVDSTLKIQPAELGDSAMYLCASSLELAPRGNEQFFGPGTRLTVL.

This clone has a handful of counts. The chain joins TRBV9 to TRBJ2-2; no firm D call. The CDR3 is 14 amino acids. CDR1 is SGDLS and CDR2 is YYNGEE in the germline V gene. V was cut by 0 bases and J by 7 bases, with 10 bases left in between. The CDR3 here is CASSVVPTRGELFF. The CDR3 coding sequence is TGTGCCAGCAGCGTAGTCCCCACTCGCGGGGAGCTGTTTTTT.

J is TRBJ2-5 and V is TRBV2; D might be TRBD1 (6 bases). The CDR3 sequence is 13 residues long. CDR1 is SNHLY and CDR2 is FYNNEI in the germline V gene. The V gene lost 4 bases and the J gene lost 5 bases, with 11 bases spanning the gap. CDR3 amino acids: CASSVTRGETQYF. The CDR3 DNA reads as TGTGCCAGCAGTGTTACTAGGGGGGAGACCCAGTACTTC.

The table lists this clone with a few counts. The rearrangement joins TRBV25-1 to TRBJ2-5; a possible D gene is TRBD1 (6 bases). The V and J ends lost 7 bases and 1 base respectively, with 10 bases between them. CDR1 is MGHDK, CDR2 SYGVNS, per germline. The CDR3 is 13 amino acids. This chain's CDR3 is CASNTGIQETQYF. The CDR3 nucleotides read TGTGCCAGCAATACAGGGATCCAAGAGACCCAGTACTTC.

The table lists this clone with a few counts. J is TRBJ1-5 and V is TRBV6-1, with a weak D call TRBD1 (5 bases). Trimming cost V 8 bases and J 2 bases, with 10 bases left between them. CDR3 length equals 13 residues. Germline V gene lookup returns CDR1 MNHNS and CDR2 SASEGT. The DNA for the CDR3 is TGTGCCAGCCTACCGGGGGGCAATCAGCCCCAGCATTTT. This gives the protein CASLPGGNQPQHF.

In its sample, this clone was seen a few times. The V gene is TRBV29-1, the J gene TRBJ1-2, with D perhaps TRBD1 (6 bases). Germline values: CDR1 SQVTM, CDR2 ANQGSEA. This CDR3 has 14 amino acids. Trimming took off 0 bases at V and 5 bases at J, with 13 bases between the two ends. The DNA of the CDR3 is TGCAGCGTTGAAGATCCGGCAGGGGCGTATGGCTACACCTTC. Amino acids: CSVEDPAGAYGYTF. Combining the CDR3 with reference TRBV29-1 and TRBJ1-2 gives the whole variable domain SAVISQKPSRDICQRGTSLTIQCQVDSQVTMMFWYRQQPGQSLTLIATANQGSEATYESGFVIDKFPISRPNLTFSTLTVSNMSPEDSSIYLCSVEDPAGAYGYTFGSGTRLTVV.

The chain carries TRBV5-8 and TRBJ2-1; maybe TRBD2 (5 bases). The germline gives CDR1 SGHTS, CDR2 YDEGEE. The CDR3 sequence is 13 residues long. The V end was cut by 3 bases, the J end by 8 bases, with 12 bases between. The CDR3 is CASSWERTDEQFF. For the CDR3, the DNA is TGTGCCAGCAGCTGGGAGCGCACGGATGAGCAGTTCTTC.

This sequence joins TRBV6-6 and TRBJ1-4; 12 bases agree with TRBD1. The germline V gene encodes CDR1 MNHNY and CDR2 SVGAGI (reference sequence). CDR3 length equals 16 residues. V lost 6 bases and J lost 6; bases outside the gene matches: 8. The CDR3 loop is CASSGDRGRGYEKLFF. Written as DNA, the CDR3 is TGTGCCAGCAGCGGGGACAGGGGGCGCGGGTATGAAAAACTGTTTTTT.

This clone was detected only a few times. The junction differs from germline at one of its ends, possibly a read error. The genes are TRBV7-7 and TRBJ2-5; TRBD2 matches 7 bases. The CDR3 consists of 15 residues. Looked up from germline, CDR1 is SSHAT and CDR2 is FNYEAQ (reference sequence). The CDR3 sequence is CASSPQRGLGETQYF. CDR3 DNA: TGTGCTAGCAGCCCTCAGCGGGGTTTGGGGGAGACCCAGTACTTC.

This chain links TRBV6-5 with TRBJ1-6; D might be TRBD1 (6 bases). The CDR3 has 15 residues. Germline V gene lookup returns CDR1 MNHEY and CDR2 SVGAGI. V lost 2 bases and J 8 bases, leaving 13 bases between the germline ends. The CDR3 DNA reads TGTGCCAGCAGTTACGCCAGGACAGCCGATTCACCCCTCCACTTT. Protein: CASSYARTADSPLHF.

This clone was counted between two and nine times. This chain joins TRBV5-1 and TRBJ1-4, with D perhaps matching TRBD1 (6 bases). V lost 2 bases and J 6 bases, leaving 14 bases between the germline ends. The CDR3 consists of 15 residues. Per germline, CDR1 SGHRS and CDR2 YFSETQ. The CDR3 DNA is TGCGCCAGCAGCTTCCAGGGGCGACTGGATGAAAAACTGTTTTTT. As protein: CASSFQGRLDEKLFF.

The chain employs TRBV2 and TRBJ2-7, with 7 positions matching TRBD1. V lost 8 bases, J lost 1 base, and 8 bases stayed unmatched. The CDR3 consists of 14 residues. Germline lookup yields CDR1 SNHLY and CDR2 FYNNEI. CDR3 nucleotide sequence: TGTGCCAGCTCCGGGACAGTCACTTCCTACGAGCAGTACTTC. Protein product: CASSGTVTSYEQYF.

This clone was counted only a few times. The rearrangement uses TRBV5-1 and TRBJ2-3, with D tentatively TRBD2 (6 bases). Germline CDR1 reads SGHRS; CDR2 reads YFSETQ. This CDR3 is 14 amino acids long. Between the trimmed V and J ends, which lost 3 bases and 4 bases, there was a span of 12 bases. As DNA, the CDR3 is TGCGCCAGCAGCTGGCAGGGACTCTCAGATACGCAGTATTTT. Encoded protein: CASSWQGLSDTQYF.

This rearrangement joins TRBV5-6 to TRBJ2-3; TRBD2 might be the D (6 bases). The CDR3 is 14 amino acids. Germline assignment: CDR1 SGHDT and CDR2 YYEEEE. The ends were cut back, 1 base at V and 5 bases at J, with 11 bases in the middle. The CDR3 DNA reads TGTGCCAGCAGCTTGATTAGCGGCAGAGATACGCAGTATTTT. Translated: CASSLISGRDTQYF.